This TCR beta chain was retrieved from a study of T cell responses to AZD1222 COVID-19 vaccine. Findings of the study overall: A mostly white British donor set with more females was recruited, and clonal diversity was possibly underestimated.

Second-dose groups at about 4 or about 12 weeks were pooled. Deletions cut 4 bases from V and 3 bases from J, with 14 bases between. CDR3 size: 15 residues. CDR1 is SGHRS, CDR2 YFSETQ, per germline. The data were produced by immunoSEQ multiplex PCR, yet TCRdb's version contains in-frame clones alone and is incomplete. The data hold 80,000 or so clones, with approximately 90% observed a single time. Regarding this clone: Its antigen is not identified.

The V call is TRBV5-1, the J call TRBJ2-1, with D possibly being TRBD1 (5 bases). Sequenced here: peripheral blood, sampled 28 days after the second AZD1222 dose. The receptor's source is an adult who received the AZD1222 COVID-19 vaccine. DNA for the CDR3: TGCGCCAGCAGCCCCCTCGACAGCCGCTACAATGAGCAGTTCTTC. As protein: CASSPLDSRYNEQFF.